These T cell receptor beta chains were read from a single sample in a study of cytomegalovirus exposure and HLA in healthy donors. The data were produced by immunoSEQ multiplex PCR, yet TCRdb's version contains in-frame clones alone and is incomplete. The sample shows nearly 110,000 clones, about 87% of them seen only once. The specimen sequenced was PBMCs. The receptors here all came from a young woman in good health and CMV-seropositive. Both conserved end residues are part of each CDR3. D genes are given only for firm matches. Clone size is not always given. Where it is, it says once, few, many or a class for expanded clones.

>TRBJ2-1|NA|TRBV9|TRBD2
CASSVSQQVAGSYNEQFF
TGTGCCAGCAGCGTAAGCCAGCAAGTAGCGGGGTCCTACAATGAGCAGTTCTTC
>TRBJ2-5|NA|TRBV18|NA
CASSPARRAKSTQYF
TGTGCCAGCTCACCGGCGCGGAGGGCAAAGTCGACCCAGTACTTC
>TRBJ2-1|NA|TRBV4-1|NA
CASSPRDSTGDEQFF
TGCGCCAGCAGCCCTCGGGACTCCACTGGGGATGAGCAGTTCTTC
>TRBJ1-1|NA|TRBV6-6|TRBD1
CASSYPGGGMNTEAFF
TGTGCCAGCAGTTACCCAGGGGGCGGTATGAACACTGAAGCTTTCTTT
>TRBJ2-7|NA|TRBV28|NA
CASRDLKNYEQYF
TGTGCCAGCAGGGACTTGAAAAACTACGAGCAGTACTTC
>TRBJ2-5|NA|TRBV6-5|TRBD1
CASGQGPQETQYF
TGTGCCAGCGGACAGGGACCCCAAGAGACCCAGTACTTC
>TRBJ2-1|NA|TRBV13|TRBD2
CASSLGGSSGGKNEQFF
TGTGCCAGCAGCTTAGGCGGGAGTAGCGGGGGTAAAAATGAGCAGTTCTTC
>TRBJ1-3|NA|TRBV2|TRBD1
CASRVTGVGNTIYF
TGTGCCAGCAGGGTTACAGGGGTCGGAAACACCATATATTTT
>TRBJ2-1|NA|TRBV28|NA
CASTAGQISYNEQFF
TGTGCCAGCACCGCCGGACAGATCTCCTACAATGAGCAGTTCTTC
>TRBJ1-1|NA|TRBV27|NA
CASSIRDTYTEAFF
TGTGCCAGCAGTATCAGGGACACCTACACTGAAGCTTTCTTT
>TRBJ1-3|NA|TRBV11-2|NA
CASSDLTYHGNTIYF
TGTGCCAGCAGCGACTTGACCTATCACGGAAACACCATATATTTT
>TRBJ2-3|NA|TRBV2|TRBD1
CASNRRDRDNTQYF
TGTGCCAGCAATCGCCGGGACAGGGACAATACGCAGTATTTT
>TRBJ2-7|NA|TRBV28|TRBD1
CASSLRQGGWYEQYF
TGTGCCAGCAGTTTAAGACAGGGGGGGTGGTACGAGCAGTACTTC
>TRBJ2-3|once|TRBV6-5|TRBD2
CASSYSLAGGNTQYF
TGTGCCAGCAGTTACAGTCTAGCGGGGGGAAATACGCAGTATTTT
>TRBJ1-2|NA|TRBV6-5|TRBD1
CASSYSGNRGYYGYTF
TGTGCCAGCAGTTACTCAGGAAACAGGGGCTACTATGGCTACACCTTC
>TRBJ1-2|NA|TRBV5-8|TRBD1
CASSYPGTGGGYTF
TGTGCCAGCAGCTATCCCGGGACAGGGGGTGGCTACACCTTC
>TRBJ2-5|NA|TRBV29-1|NA
CSVEVGSLETQYF
TGCAGCGTTGAGGTGGGGAGTTTGGAGACCCAGTACTTC
>TRBJ1-4|NA|TRBV19|NA
CASVGGAIDEKLFF
TGTGCCAGTGTCGGGGGGGCCATCGATGAAAAACTGTTTTTT
>TRBJ1-5|few|TRBV19|TRBD1
CASSTRTGAYQPQHF
TGTGCCAGTAGTACCCGGACAGGTGCCTATCAGCCCCAGCATTTT
>TRBJ1-1|NA|TRBV7-8|NA
CASSLNSAPDGAFF
TGTGCCAGCAGCTTAAATTCGGCTCCAGACGGGGCTTTCTTT
>TRBJ2-1|NA|TRBV28|TRBD1
CASTYYRDSYNEQFF
TGTGCCAGCACCTACTACCGGGACAGCTACAATGAGCAGTTCTTC
>TRBJ1-2|NA|TRBV27|TRBD1
CASSFTGTVGGYTF
TGTGCCAGCAGTTTTACCGGGACAGTTGGCGGCTACACCTTC